The rows below give T cell receptor beta chains drawn from one sample of a study of breast tumors, draining lymph nodes, adjacent tissues. A single record per CDR3 protein comes from TCRdb applying MiXCR to the multiplex PCR reads. The table shows some 22,000 distinct CDR3 sequences, with about 41% occurring only once. The material sequenced was breast tumor tissue. These receptors came from a female donor with breast cancer. Some clones in this sample may be carry-over from other donors' samples. CDR3s include the opening cysteine and the closing phenylalanine or tryptophan. Each record gives: D gene, clone size, V gene, J gene, CDR3 protein, CDR3 DNA. The D gene is left open where the match is weak. Clone size, where shown, is once, few, many, or a class for clones that have expanded.

d_call: -; clone_size: -; v_call: TRBV20-1; j_call: TRBJ2-7; cdr3_aa: CSFDGQHYEQYF; cdr3_nt: TGCAGTTTCGACGGACAGCACTACGAGCAGTACTTC
d_call: -; clone_size: many; v_call: TRBV10-3; j_call: TRBJ2-7; cdr3_aa: CAISEVGDGPYEQYF; cdr3_nt: TGTGCCATCAGTGAAGTTGGGGACGGTCCCTACGAGCAGTACTTC
d_call: -; clone_size: -; v_call: TRBV7-7; j_call: TRBJ1-5; cdr3_aa: CASSLGRDRPQHF; cdr3_nt: TGTGCTAGCAGCTTAGGGAGGGATCGGCCCCAGCATTTT
d_call: TRBD1; clone_size: -; v_call: TRBV19; j_call: TRBJ2-7; cdr3_aa: CASSTDRASYEQYF; cdr3_nt: TGTGCCAGTAGTACGGACAGGGCATCCTACGAGCAGTACTTC
d_call: -; clone_size: few; v_call: TRBV29-1; j_call: TRBJ1-3; cdr3_aa: CSVEDLLAGTGNTIYF; cdr3_nt: TGCAGCGTTGAAGACCTACTAGCCGGTACAGGAAACACCATATATTTT
d_call: TRBD2; clone_size: few; v_call: TRBV20-1; j_call: TRBJ2-1; cdr3_aa: CGGTSGLYNEQFF; cdr3_nt: TGCGGGGGCACTAGCGGGTTATACAATGAGCAGTTCTTC
d_call: TRBD2; clone_size: many; v_call: TRBV9; j_call: TRBJ2-5; cdr3_aa: CAKTSGGAEETQYF; cdr3_nt: TGTGCCAAAACTAGCGGGGGGGCCGAAGAGACCCAGTACTTC
d_call: -; clone_size: medium-sized; v_call: TRBV7-8; j_call: TRBJ2-6; cdr3_aa: CASSLSGVDLSGANVLTF; cdr3_nt: TGTGCCAGCAGCTTATCCGGGGTAGACCTCTCTGGGGCCAACGTCCTGACTTTC
d_call: -; clone_size: few; v_call: TRBV5-1; j_call: TRBJ1-2; cdr3_aa: CASSLGTGRDDGYPF; cdr3_nt: TGCGCCAGCAGCTTGGGCACAGGGAGGGACGATGGCTACCCCTTC
d_call: TRBD2; clone_size: medium-sized; v_call: TRBV11-2; j_call: TRBJ2-5; cdr3_aa: CASSLRGGRRQETQYF; cdr3_nt: TGTGCCAGCAGTCTTCGGGGGGGGAGAAGACAAGAGACCCAGTACTTC
d_call: -; clone_size: -; v_call: TRBV15; j_call: TRBJ1-1; cdr3_aa: CATSRDGNAAAFF; cdr3_nt: TGTGCCACCAGCAGAGATGGGAACGCGGCGGCTTTCTTT
d_call: TRBD1; clone_size: -; v_call: TRBV13; j_call: TRBJ1-2; cdr3_aa: CASSFAQGVGDYGYTF; cdr3_nt: TGTGCCAGCAGCTTCGCTCAGGGGGTGGGTGACTATGGCTACACCTTC
d_call: TRBD2; clone_size: few; v_call: TRBV10-3; j_call: TRBJ2-1; cdr3_aa: CAIRFGRDRSSYNEQFF; cdr3_nt: TGTGCCATCAGGTTCGGGAGGGACCGGAGCTCCTACAATGAGCAGTTCTTC
d_call: TRBD1; clone_size: many; v_call: TRBV15; j_call: TRBJ2-5; cdr3_aa: CATSRDKQGQETQYF; cdr3_nt: TGTGCCACCAGCAGAGATAAACAGGGGCAAGAGACCCAGTACTTC
d_call: TRBD1; clone_size: few; v_call: TRBV18; j_call: TRBJ2-2; cdr3_aa: CASLPGQGPSNTGELFF; cdr3_nt: TGTGCCAGCTTACCGGGACAGGGGCCTTCGAACACCGGGGAGCTGTTTTTT
d_call: -; clone_size: -; v_call: TRBV3-1; j_call: TRBJ2-7; cdr3_aa: CASSPKPGGGSEQYF; cdr3_nt: TGTGCCAGCAGCCCAAAACCCGGAGGGGGTAGCGAGCAGTACTTC
d_call: -; clone_size: -; v_call: TRBV7-9; j_call: TRBJ1-2; cdr3_aa: CASSLRAEYKGTNYGYTF; cdr3_nt: TGTGCCAGCAGCTTGAGAGCGGAATACAAGGGAACTAACTATGGCTACACCTTC
d_call: -; clone_size: few; v_call: TRBV25-1; j_call: TRBJ1-2; cdr3_aa: CASSERGMFDGYTF; cdr3_nt: TGTGCCAGCAGTGAAAGGGGCATGTTCGATGGCTACACCTTC
d_call: -; clone_size: -; v_call: TRBV6-1; j_call: TRBJ2-3; cdr3_aa: CASSEGQPDTQYF; cdr3_nt: TGTGCCAGCAGTGAAGGGCAGCCAGATACGCAGTATTTT
d_call: -; clone_size: -; v_call: TRBV12-3/TRBV12-4; j_call: TRBJ1-5; cdr3_aa: CASSFAEPEPQHF; cdr3_nt: TGTGCCAGCAGTTTTGCAGAACCAGAGCCCCAGCATTTT